The rows below give T cell receptor beta chains drawn from one sample of a study of blood T cell repertoires in COVID-19. The table came from immunoSEQ multiplex PCR; TCRdb's copy has only in-frame clones and leaves some out. The top ten clones hold 4.5% to 6% of a sample with more than 250,000 clones, approximately 82% of them seen once. The sample comprised PBMCs or T cells enriched from blood (not recorded which). All receptors derive from a man between 40 and 49 years old who had been exposed to COVID-19. The CDR3 runs from the conserved cysteine through the conserved F or W. A D gene is named only where the DNA matches it firmly. Clone sizes are given selectively: once, few, many, or a class where the clone is expanded.

NA	NA	TRBV5-1	TRBJ2-7	TGCGCCAGCAGCCCTGGGACTTCCACCGAGCAGTACTTC	CASSPGTSTEQYF
NA	NA	TRBV27	TRBJ2-3	TGTGCCAGCAAGGGACTGCATACTTTCAGCACAGATACGCAGTATTTT	CASKGLHTFSTDTQYF
NA	TRBD2	TRBV7-9	TRBJ2-1	TGTGCCAGCAGCCCTGGGACTAGCGGCACTTACAATGAGCAGTTCTTC	CASSPGTSGTYNEQFF
NA	NA	TRBV5-1	TRBJ1-1	TGCGCCAGCAGCTCTACCCGAGGGGGGGCGACTGAAGCTTTCTTT	CASSSTRGGATEAFF
NA	NA	TRBV5-1	TRBJ1-2	TGCGCCAGCAGCTTGGACGGGAGCTATGGCTACACCTTC	CASSLDGSYGYTF
NA	NA	TRBV28	TRBJ1-2	TGTGCCAGCAAGGCAGGGAACTATGGCTACACCTTC	CASKAGNYGYTF
NA	TRBD2	TRBV7-3	TRBJ2-3	TGTGCCAGCAGCCCCGCGGGGGGGGCCTCAGATACGCAGTATTTT	CASSPAGGASDTQYF
NA	NA	TRBV6-5	TRBJ1-6	TGTGCCAGCAATATTTTTAATTCACCCCTCCACTTT	CASNIFNSPLHF
NA	NA	TRBV18	TRBJ1-1	TGTGCCAGCTCACCACTTGGAGTCCAGGGCACTGAAGCTTTCTTT	CASSPLGVQGTEAFF
NA	TRBD2	TRBV19	TRBJ2-1	TGTGCCAGTAGTATCCACCTAGCGGGGGGCTACAATGAGCAGTTCTTC	CASSIHLAGGYNEQFF
once	TRBD1	TRBV9	TRBJ1-1	TGTGCCAGCAGCACAGGACAGGGACGTGAAGCTTTCTTT	CASSTGQGREAFF
NA	NA	TRBV7-9	TRBJ2-1	TGTGCCAGCAGCTTCAGCCTAGTTTACAATGAGCAGTTCTTC	CASSFSLVYNEQFF
NA	NA	TRBV5-4	TRBJ2-3	TGTGCCAGCAGCTTTTACACATACACAGATACGCAGTATTTT	CASSFYTYTDTQYF
NA	TRBD1	TRBV27	TRBJ1-1	TGTGCCAGCAGTCCCGGGACAGTACGTGAAGCTTTCTTT	CASSPGTVREAFF
NA	TRBD1	TRBV9	TRBJ2-3	TGTGCCAGCAGCGTAGTGGACCCCCAAGGGACAGTCACAGATACGCAGTATTTT	CASSVVDPQGTVTDTQYF
NA	TRBD1	TRBV18	TRBJ2-2	TGTGCCAGCTCAGGACAGGGGATGAACACCGGGGAGCTGTTTTTT	CASSGQGMNTGELFF
few	NA	TRBV7-9	TRBJ1-5	TGTGCCAGCAGCCCCCGCGGGGGAGGGAGCCAGCCCCAGCATTTT	CASSPRGGGSQPQHF
NA	NA	TRBV6-5	TRBJ2-2	TGTGCCAGCGCCCCAGGAGGGACCGGGGAGCTGTTTTTT	CASAPGGTGELFF
NA	NA	TRBV6-4	TRBJ2-6	TGTGCCAGCAGTGACGGGCACCACTCTGGGGCCAACGTCCTGACTTTC	CASSDGHHSGANVLTF
NA	NA	TRBV2	TRBJ2-3	TGTGCCAGGACAGACAGAAGCACAGATACGCAGTATTTT	CARTDRSTDTQYF
NA	TRBD2	TRBV29-1	TRBJ2-5	TGCAGCGTTGAAGTGTTCGGGAGGGATCGAGAGACCCAGTACTTC	CSVEVFGRDRETQYF
NA	TRBD2	TRBV30	TRBJ2-1	TGTGCCTGGATAAACGCGGGAGTTTTGATCTTC	CAWINAGVLIF
NA	TRBD2	TRBV7-3	TRBJ2-7	TGTGCCAGCAGCCCCGCTAGCGGGGCAACCTACGAGCAGTACTTC	CASSPASGATYEQYF